This passage covers 27 T cell receptor beta chains from one sample sequenced in a study of OX40 agonist ivuxolimab in advanced cancers. TCRdb keeps only in-frame clones here, not all; method: immunoSEQ multiplex PCR. The sample consists of tens of thousands of clones, around 84% of them appearing once. The starting material was CD4+ or CD8+ T cells sorted from blood, obtained in a trial of the OX40 agonist ivuxolimab. The receptors were gathered from an adult with an advanced solid tumor such as melanoma, head and neck, liver or kidney cancer.

The rearrangement links TRBV29-1 to TRBJ2-1; TRBD1 matches at 10 bases. Germline trimming cut 1 base from V and 7 bases from J; bases unmatched to any gene: 4. The CDR3 spans 14 residues. Germline V gives CDR1 SQVTM, CDR2 ANQGSEA. CDR3 coding DNA: TGCAGCGTTGAAGCCTGGACAGGGGGGAATGAGCAGTTCTTC. Protein product: CSVEAWTGGNEQFF.

V gene TRBV7-2 combines with J gene TRBJ2-1; the match to TRBD2 covers 10 bases. From germline, CDR1 is SGHTA and CDR2 FQGNSA. With 0 bases clipped from V and 0 bases from J, the junction kept 2 bases outside the gene matches. CDR3 length: 17 residues. Written as DNA, the CDR3 is TGTGCCAGCAGCTTAGCCCTAGCGGGGGCCTCCTACAATGAGCAGTTCTTC. Translating it yields CASSLALAGASYNEQFF.

CDR3 in DNA: TGTGCCAGTAACCAATTAGTCTGGGACAGGGACACCCAGACTAGCACAGATACGCAGTATTTT. Translating it yields CASNQLVWDRDTQTSTDTQYF. This chain connects TRBV28 to TRBJ2-3, with TRBD1 identical over 9 bases. Germline V gives CDR1 MDHEN, CDR2 SYDVKM. The CDR3 loop spans 21 amino acids. V trimming: 9 bases; J trimming: 0 bases; junction bases outside the gene matches: 25.

The CDR3 DNA sequence: TGTGCCAGTCTCGATACCAATAGGCCCAAAAACATTCAGTACTTC. As protein: CASLDTNRPKNIQYF. This chain uses TRBV28 with TRBJ2-4, with no clear D. The CDR3 sequence is 15 residues long. Germline loops: CDR1 MDHEN, CDR2 SYDVKM. V was trimmed by 9 bases and J by 2 bases, leaving 17 bases between them.

The chain links TRBV6-5 to TRBJ1-4, with 9 bases lining up with TRBD1. Unmatched junction bases numbered 6, after V lost 3 bases and J lost 7 bases. The CDR3 contains 15 residues. Germline V gives CDR1 MNHEY, CDR2 SVGAGI. The CDR3 spells CASSYGTGRSEKLFF. CDR3 DNA: TGTGCCAGCAGTTATGGGACAGGGCGTAGTGAAAAACTGTTTTTT.

The chain carries TRBV29-1 and TRBJ2-1; 9 nucleotides align to TRBD2. This CDR3 has 14 amino acids. CDR1 and CDR2 from the germline V gene are SQVTM and ANQGSEA. Trimming took 4 bases from V and 4 from J; bases not matched to a gene: 5. CDR3 in amino acids: CSVVGLAGYNEQFF. In DNA, the CDR3 is TGCAGCGTTGTAGGGCTAGCGGGGTACAATGAGCAGTTCTTC.

In this sample, this clone turned up once. The chain links TRBV6-1 to TRBJ1-5; D gene uncertain. V lost 3 bases and J lost 4, with 19 bases in between. Germline V gene sequence: CDR1 MNHNS, CDR2 SASEGT. The CDR3 consists of 17 residues. Here the CDR3 reads CASSEETGHGGNQPQHF. CDR3 sequence (DNA): TGTGCCAGCAGTGAGGAGACCGGGCACGGAGGGAATCAGCCCCAGCATTTT.

The V and J genes are TRBV27 and TRBJ2-7, with D tentatively TRBD1 or TRBD2 (5 bases each). Germline assignment: CDR1 MNHEY and CDR2 SMNVEV (reference sequence). The CDR3 covers 12 residues. The V and J ends lost 2 bases and 6 bases respectively, with 8 bases between them. The CDR3 loop reads CASSLGGAEQYF. The DNA of the CDR3 is TGTGCCAGCAGTTTAGGGGGTGCCGAGCAGTACTTC.

V usage is TRBV9 and J usage is TRBJ2-1; 10 bases line up with TRBD2. Germline V gene sequence: CDR1 SGDLS, CDR2 YYNGEE. V gave up 0 bases and J gave up 8 bases; unmatched junction bases: 8. The CDR3 is 16 amino acids. This CDR3 reads CASSVATSGDEDEQFF. The CDR3 bases are TGTGCCAGCAGCGTAGCTACTAGCGGGGATGAGGATGAGCAGTTCTTC.

The J gene is TRBJ2-1, the V gene TRBV28; the match to TRBD2 covers 9 bases. Germline CDR1 MDHEN, CDR2 SYDVKM. Trimming cost V 8 bases and J 10 bases; bases outside gene matches: 9. This CDR3 contains 13 residues. The CDR3 sequence is CASEVAGAREQFF. CDR3 DNA: TGTGCCAGCGAAGTAGCGGGGGCCCGAGAGCAGTTCTTC.

In the case of this clone: Other DNA sequences within the sample encode an identical CDR3. The chain couples TRBV27 to TRBJ2-2, with D possibly being TRBD1 (5 bases). CDR3 length: 14 residues. V lost 2 bases and J 4 bases, leaving 8 bases between the germline ends. Germline-derived CDR1 and CDR2 are MNHEY and SMNVEV (reference sequence). CDR3 loop: CASSLGASTGELFF. CDR3 DNA sequence: TGTGCCAGCAGTTTAGGGGCCTCCACCGGGGAGCTGTTTTTT.

V gene TRBV4-3 combines with J gene TRBJ2-7; D unresolved. The V gene's germline CDR1 is LGHNA and CDR2 YSLEER. The CDR3 runs to 13 residues. Trimming removed 2 bases from V and 2 bases from J, with 7 bases in between. CDR3 coding DNA: TGCGCCAGCAGCCAAAGCCCCACCTACGAGCAGTACTTC. It translates to CASSQSPTYEQYF.

V usage is TRBV9 and J usage is TRBJ1-1; D gene uncertain. The CDR3 loop spans 14 amino acids. Germline V gene lookup returns CDR1 SGDLS and CDR2 YYNGEE. Deletions cut 5 bases from V and 8 bases from J, with 19 bases between. The CDR3 DNA reads as TGTGCCAGCAGTGGGCTCTTCGGTCCAACCGAAGCTTTCTTT. Protein sequence: CASSGLFGPTEAFF.

The chain recombines TRBV7-2 with TRBJ2-3, with D perhaps TRBD1 or TRBD2 (6 bases each). Trimming removed 3 bases from V and 2 bases from J, with 9 bases in between. The CDR3 spans 14 residues. Germline-derived CDR1 and CDR2 are SGHTA and FQGNSA. As DNA, the CDR3 is TGTGCCAGCAGCTTTCGGGGGCTCACAGATACGCAGTATTTT. Translation: CASSFRGLTDTQYF.

CDR3 sequence: CASSRTSGNTEAFF. CDR3 coding DNA: TGTGCCAGCAGCCGGACGTCGGGGAACACTGAAGCTTTCTTT. V is TRBV11-2 and J is TRBJ1-1; D remains ambiguous. Trimming left V 5 bases short and J 1 base short, with 11 bases between. Germline lookup yields CDR1 SGHAT and CDR2 FQNNGV. The CDR3 extends over 14 amino acids.

The V gene is TRBV6-5, the J gene TRBJ2-5, with a tentative D call TRBD2 (5 bases). Germline CDR1 MNHEY, CDR2 SVGAGI. The CDR3 runs 14 residues. V lost 7 bases to trimming and J lost 4 bases, with 16 bases between them. This chain's CDR3 is CASTNGVEGETQYF. The CDR3 nucleotides read TGTGCCAGCACCAACGGGGTCGAGGGAGAGACCCAGTACTTC.

This clone was observed a single time. V is TRBV2 and J is TRBJ2-6; D possibly matches TRBD1 or TRBD2 (5 bases each). Germline loops: CDR1 SNHLY, CDR2 FYNNEI. V lost 2 bases to trimming and J lost 2 bases, with 13 bases between them. The CDR3 totals 17 residues. CDR3 sequence reads: CASSERGPGTGANVLTF. The CDR3 nucleotides are TGTGCCAGCAGTGAAAGAGGGCCAGGGACTGGGGCCAACGTCCTGACTTTC.

CDR3 DNA: TGTGCCAGCAGTGTCCAGGGGGGGAAGGAAAAACTGTTTTTT. Translating it yields CASSVQGGKEKLFF. This chain uses TRBV6-5 with TRBJ1-4, with 7 nucleotides matching TRBD1. V shed 5 bases, J shed 8 bases, and the junction held 8 bases outside the gene matches. The germline V gene encodes CDR1 MNHEY and CDR2 SVGAGI. CDR3 length: 14 amino acids.

The J gene is TRBJ2-1, the V gene TRBV28; the D gene is possibly TRBD1 (6 bases). Trimming took 2 bases from V and 5 from J, leaving 13 bases between them. Germline CDR1 MDHEN, CDR2 SYDVKM. The CDR3 runs to 15 residues. CDR3 bases: TGTGCCAGCAGTTTACGTGGGACACAGGACAATGAGCAGTTCTTC. As protein: CASSLRGTQDNEQFF.

This rearrangement joins TRBV7-6 to TRBJ1-1, with D maybe TRBD1 (6 bases). CDR3 length: 14 amino acids. V lost 4 bases and J 3 bases, leaving 12 bases between the germline ends. The germline gives CDR1 SGHVS, CDR2 FNYEAQ. The CDR3, as DNA: TGTGCCAGCAGCTCGCGGGGGCGGGACACTGAAGCTTTCTTT. It is translated as CASSSRGRDTEAFF.

Comments on this clone: Other DNA sequences within the sample encode an identical CDR3. The chain employs TRBV4-1 and TRBJ2-7; the D is unclear. The CDR3 extends over 13 amino acids. Germline values: CDR1 MGHRA, CDR2 YSYEKL. Trimming removed 2 bases at V and 5 bases at J, with 10 bases between. CDR3 sequence (DNA): TGCGCCAGCAGCCAACGGGCTGGGAACGAGCAGTACTTC. Protein: CASSQRAGNEQYF.

V usage is TRBV7-8 and J usage is TRBJ1-5; no clear D. The V end lost 1 base, the J end lost 0 bases, and 7 bases lay between the germline ends. Germline loops: CDR1 SGHVS, CDR2 FQNEAQ. The CDR3 sequence is 15 residues long. The CDR3 reads CASSLVYSSNQPQHF. In nucleotides, the CDR3 is TGTGCCAGCAGCTTAGTGTATAGTAGCAATCAGCCCCAGCATTTT.

The chain uses TRBV7-8 and TRBJ2-5; D unresolved. Germline CDR1 SGHVS, CDR2 FQNEAQ. The V gene lost 5 bases and the J gene lost 3 bases, with 10 bases spanning the gap. The CDR3 is 13 residues long. The DNA for the CDR3 is TGTGCCAGCAGCCCTGGACCGAAAGAGACCCAGTACTTC. This sequence encodes CASSPGPKETQYF.

The chain links TRBV6-1 to TRBJ2-7; D may be TRBD2 (6 bases). Germline V gene data show CDR1 as MNHNS and CDR2 as SASEGT. The V and J ends lost 5 bases and 4 bases respectively, with 9 bases between them. The CDR3 is 12 residues long. CDR3 nucleotides: TGTGCCAGCAGTCCCCGGGGGTACGAGCAGTACTTC. Its protein product is CASSPRGYEQYF.

The V call is TRBV5-4, the J call TRBJ1-6, with 10 nucleotides matching TRBD1. Germline trimming cut 3 bases from V and 0 bases from J; bases unmatched to any gene: 12. From germline, CDR1 is SGHNT and CDR2 YYREEE (reference sequence). The CDR3 extends over 20 amino acids. CDR3 DNA sequence: TGTGCCAGCAGCTCTTGGGGGGACAGGGGCCTGAGCTCCTATAATTCACCCCTCCACTTT. Translation: CASSSWGDRGLSSYNSPLHF.

This clone was counted between two and nine times. The chain joins TRBV19 to TRBJ1-5; possible D gene TRBD1, 6 bases. The germline V gene encodes CDR1 LNHDA and CDR2 SQIVND (reference sequence). CDR3 length: 15 residues. Trimming shortened V by 3 bases and J by 7 bases, and 16 bases separated the two germline ends. In DNA form, the CDR3 reads TGTGCCAGTAGTATTTGGGGCAGGGGTCAACAGCCCCAGCATTTT. Translated, it gives CASSIWGRGQQPQHF.

The chain joins TRBV7-9 to TRBJ1-2; 7 bases match TRBD1. CDR3 length: 13 amino acids. CDR1 is SEHNR and CDR2 is FQNEAQ in the germline V gene (reference sequence). Trimming took 5 bases from V and 7 from J; bases not matched to a gene: 7. The CDR3 spells CASSPSTGPGYTF. Here the CDR3 DNA reads TGTGCCAGCAGCCCCTCGACAGGGCCTGGCTACACCTTC.